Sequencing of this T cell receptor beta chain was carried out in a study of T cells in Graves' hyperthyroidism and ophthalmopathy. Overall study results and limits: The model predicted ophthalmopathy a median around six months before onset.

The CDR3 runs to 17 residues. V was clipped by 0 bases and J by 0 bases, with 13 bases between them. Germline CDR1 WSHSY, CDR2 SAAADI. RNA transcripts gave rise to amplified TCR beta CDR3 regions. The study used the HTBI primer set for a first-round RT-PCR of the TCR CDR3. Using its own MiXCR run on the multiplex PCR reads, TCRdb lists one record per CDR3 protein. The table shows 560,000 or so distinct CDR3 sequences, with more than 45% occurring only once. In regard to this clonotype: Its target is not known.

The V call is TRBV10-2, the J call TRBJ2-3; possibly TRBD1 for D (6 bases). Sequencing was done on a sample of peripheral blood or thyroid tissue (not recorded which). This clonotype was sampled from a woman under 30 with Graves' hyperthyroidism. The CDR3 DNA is TGCGCCAGCAGTGAGTCTTCTAGGGGGACGAGCACAGATACGCAGTATTTT. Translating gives CASSESSRGTSTDTQYF.